Below are 15 T cell receptor beta chains sequenced from a single sample in a study of human T cells and chemical hapten exposure. TCRdb redid the calling of the RACE reads with MiXCR, one entry per CDR3 protein. The sample shows tens of thousands of distinct CDR3 sequences, approximately 8% of them seen only once. The time point: healthy volunteer bleed at 6 weeks. Total RNA was extracted from unfractionated whole blood. The specimen was whole blood. These receptor sequences come from a male donor in good health. Some clones in this sample may be carry-over from other donors' samples.

In its sample, this clonotype was seen a few times. V usage is TRBV3-1 and J usage is TRBJ2-1; D is unresolved. Germline assignment: CDR1 LGHDT and CDR2 YNNKEL (reference sequence). This CDR3 is 14 amino acids long. Trimming stripped 3 bases from V and 7 bases from J, with 13 bases between. Here the CDR3 reads CASSQGTTRNEQFF. CDR3 DNA: TGTGCCAGCAGCCAGGGTACCACAAGGAATGAGCAGTTCTTC.

The chain has TRBV20-1 and TRBJ2-6; unclear D gene. Germline CDR1 is DFQATT and CDR2 is SNEGSKA (reference sequence). V was clipped by 0 bases and J by 0 bases, with 6 bases between them. The CDR3 spans 15 residues. Written as DNA, the CDR3 is TGCAGTGCTAGAGATAAGTTCTCTGGGGCCAACGTCCTGACTTTC. Encoded protein: CSARDKFSGANVLTF.

This clonotype was detected only a few times. The chain couples TRBV6-4 to TRBJ2-6, with D perhaps TRBD1 (5 bases). The CDR3 consists of 19 residues. Germline V gene data show CDR1 as MRHNA and CDR2 as SNTAGT. V dropped 0 bases and J dropped 0 bases, with 15 bases sitting between them. The CDR3 sequence: CASSDSEVGADSGANVLTF. Written as DNA, the CDR3 is TGTGCCAGCAGTGACTCTGAAGTAGGGGCAGACTCTGGGGCCAACGTCCTGACTTTC.

The chain carries TRBV24-1 and TRBJ2-1; 8 bases fit TRBD2. V dropped 6 bases and J dropped 9; count of bases not matched to a gene: 9. The CDR3 spans 14 residues. Germline loops: CDR1 KGHDR, CDR2 SFDVKD. DNA for the CDR3: TGTGCCACCAGTCCCAGCGGGAGTGAGATTGAGCAGTTCTTC. This translates into CATSPSGSEIEQFF.

This clonotype occurred a few times. This chain connects TRBV12-3 or TRBV12-4 to TRBJ1-5; no clear D gene. Trimming left V 4 bases short and J 7 bases short, with 5 bases between. The CDR3 has 11 amino acids. The chain's CDR3 is CASSSSQPQHF. DNA for the CDR3: TGTGCCAGCAGTTCAAGCCAGCCCCAGCATTTT.

This clonotype was seen repeatedly, ten times or more. The V call is TRBV6-6, the J call TRBJ2-7; 9 nucleotides agree with TRBD2. The CDR3 runs 14 residues. CDR1 is MNHNY and CDR2 is SVGAGI in the germline V gene (reference sequence). V lost 2 bases and J lost 4; bases outside the gene matches: 3. CDR3 amino acids: CASSYLAGLYEQYF. The CDR3 DNA follows: TGTGCCAGCAGTTACCTAGCGGGACTTTACGAGCAGTACTTC.

This chain uses TRBV6-2 or TRBV6-3 with TRBJ2-7; the D gene could be TRBD1 or TRBD2 (5 bases each). V shed 5 bases and J shed 3 bases, with 17 bases lying between them. Germline V lookup: CDR1 MNHEY, CDR2 SVGEGT. The CDR3 has 15 amino acids. CDR3 sequence: CASSNAGTELYEQYF. DNA for the CDR3: TGTGCCAGCAGTAACGCCGGGACGGAACTCTACGAGCAGTACTTC.

This clonotype appeared a few times. This chain joins TRBV7-2 and TRBJ1-1, with a weak D call TRBD1 (5 bases). CDR1 and CDR2 (germline): SGHTA, FQGNSA. The length of the CDR3 is 14 residues. V lost 0 bases and J lost 4, with 9 bases in between. CDR3 coding DNA: TGTGCCAGCAGCTTAGCGGGGGATGGCACTGAAGCTTTCTTT. This codes for CASSLAGDGTEAFF.

This rearrangement joins TRBV14 to TRBJ2-5; TRBD1 is a possible D gene (6 bases). The CDR3 consists of 13 residues. The ends were cut back, 6 bases at V and 8 bases at J, with 16 bases in the middle. Germline V CDR1 and CDR2: SGHDN, FVKESK. The CDR3 nucleotides are TGTGCCAGCAGGGGGGCAGCCTGGGACACCCAGTACTTC. Amino acid sequence: CASRGAAWDTQYF.

V is TRBV29-1 and J is TRBJ2-5; 8 bases align to TRBD1. The germline CDR1 and CDR2 sequences are SQVTM and ANQGSEA. This CDR3 comprises 14 residues. V was pared by 5 bases and J by 4 bases, with 9 bases of the junction left unmatched. CDR3 bases: TGCAGCGTTATGGACAGGGTCAGTCGAGAGACCCAGTACTTC. This encodes CSVMDRVSRETQYF. Using reference TRBV29-1 and TRBJ2-5 for the parts outside the CDR3, the full variable domain is SAVISQKPSRDICQRGTSLTIQCQVDSQVTMMFWYRQQPGQSLTLIATANQGSEATYESGFVIDKFPISRPNLTFSTLTVSNMSPEDSSIYLCSVMDRVSRETQYFGPGTRLLVL.

The chain uses TRBV12-3 or TRBV12-4 and TRBJ2-1, with 9 bases identical to TRBD2. The CDR3 covers 16 residues. Losses at the gene ends were 3 bases for V and 4 bases for J; bases not matched to a gene: 7. The CDR3 loop is CASSFRSGGTYNEQFF. CDR3 sequence (DNA): TGTGCCAGCAGTTTCCGGAGCGGGGGGACATACAATGAGCAGTTCTTC.

This clonotype appeared a few times. The rearrangement joins TRBV25-1 to TRBJ2-5; D gene unclear. This CDR3 is built from 13 residues. The germline gives CDR1 MGHDK, CDR2 SYGVNS. V lost 6 bases, J lost 1 base, and 9 bases lay in between. The DNA for the CDR3 is TGTGCCAGCAGGACGGGCTCCCAAGAGACCCAGTACTTC. Translated, it gives CASRTGSQETQYF.

This clonotype was observed a handful of times. The genes are TRBV27 and TRBJ2-3, with TRBD2 as a possible D gene (5 bases). CDR3 size: 15 residues. V gave up 2 bases and J gave up 2 bases, with 11 bases separating them. CDR1 and CDR2 (germline): MNHEY, SMNVEV (reference sequence). Here the CDR3 DNA reads TGTGCCAGCAGTTTAACCACTCGGGACACAGATACGCAGTATTTT. Its protein product is CASSLTTRDTDTQYF.

This clonotype was observed many times. V is TRBV20-1 and J is TRBJ1-2, with a weak D call TRBD1 (6 bases). The V gene lost 6 bases and the J gene lost 2 bases, with 13 bases spanning the gap. Looked up from germline, CDR1 is DFQATT and CDR2 is SNEGSKA (reference sequence). CDR3 length: 13 amino acids. The CDR3 sequence is CSAVIRGNYGYTF. The CDR3 coding sequence is TGCAGTGCCGTCATCAGGGGAAACTATGGCTACACCTTC.

This chain links TRBV6-2 or TRBV6-3 with TRBJ2-2; D is perhaps TRBD1 (5 bases). Between the trimmed V and J ends, which lost 6 bases and 6 bases, there was a span of 17 bases. The CDR3 contains 15 residues. CDR1 and CDR2 (germline): MNHEY, SVGEGT. CDR3 region: CASSHPRQYSGELFF. DNA of the CDR3: TGTGCCAGCAGCCATCCGCGACAGTACTCCGGGGAGCTGTTTTTT.